This T cell receptor (beta chain) stems from a study of cytomegalovirus exposure and HLA in healthy donors (TCRdb year 2017). Broadly, across the study: An earlier analysis of approximately 640 of the donors reported 250 to 300 Gb of sequence data and some 100 million unique TCR beta sequences from some 180 million T cells. Approximately 300 gigabases of sequencing data and roughly 81 million unique TCR sequences made up an early release that covered 640 HLA-typed donors. Of the 300 to 500 genotyped donors, less than 90% were placed in the genetic ancestry cluster associated with self-reported Caucasian donors. The study aimed to test whether signatures of past pathogen exposure could be identified by cataloging public T cell receptors. The study profiled the T cell repertoires of under 700 subjects by immunosequencing and related them to cytomegalovirus serostatus. Besides the first cohort of some 670 subjects, a separate validation cohort made up of roughly 130 different subjects was used. To predict cytomegalovirus infection status, the study brought together high-throughput TCR immunosequencing, statistical association of individual TCRs with disease status, and machine learning. A later analysis re-examined previously published TCR beta repertoires from roughly 650 donors and added high-resolution HLA genotyping to investigate patterns of TCR occurrence. Rather than drawing on any new phenotypic data, the later analysis identified candidate immune exposures from TCR beta sequences and the way those sequences occurred across donors. An earlier analysis of around 540 of the donors applied high-throughput TCR beta sequencing to assess whether each TCR beta V gene segment acted as functional or pseudogenic. Alongside the repertoire data, information on donor age, sex, ethnicity and CMV serostatus was compiled. In a later genetic analysis, genome-wide SNP genotypes for about three fifths of the 666 donors were used, and that subset was treated as a discovery cohort. Every discovery cohort repertoire had been produced on one sequencing platform. HLA typing covered class I and class II loci at four-digit resolution. The number of donors typed differed by locus, with roughly 620-640 for A, B, C, DRB1 and DQB1, roughly 520 for DQA1, 606 for DPA1, and 400 to 490 for DPB1. Several DR-DQ haplotypes were handled as single units for association and clustering because linkage in the cohort was strong. Across some 400 genotyped donors of the cohort, an average of approximately 200,000 unique TCR beta nucleotide sequences per donor were sequenced, and around 19% of those sequences were non-productive.

What the work shows at the level of the full study, not this receptor alone: HLA typing was unavailable for some donors at each locus, so association tests used only the typed subset. A later genetic analysis reported fewer N-insertions in productive TCRs among donors in an Asian-associated ancestry cluster than the roughly 620-donor mean. The authors suggested that the approach could potentially be extended to other disease states and immunological phenotypes. The presence/absence analyses assumed that sequencing depth was roughly uniform across donors, and that assumption may not be true. In both the original and validation cohorts, the classifier was reported to diagnose cytomegalovirus status with high specificity and sensitivity. Specific HLA alleles were associated with roughly 17,000 TCR beta sequences at a false discovery rate of 0.05 in a later analysis. Assigning TCR associations to individual alleles was difficult when HLA alleles, especially DR and DQ, strongly co-occurred. Several of the top co-occurrence clusters appeared to be linked to parvovirus B19, influenza, CMV and Epstein-Barr virus, according to a later analysis. In a later analysis, most CMV-associated TCR beta chains were found to appear HLA-restricted, with HLA associations seemingly driven largely by CMV exposure. A further reported finding was that TCR beta sequences accurately predicted the HLA-A and HLA-B alleles for most subjects in the first cohort. Correlated functional status among segregating V segments might be attributable to linkage disequilibrium, but an unknown experimental factor could not be ruled out. In vitro tests confirmed that a few of the cytomegalovirus-associated TCR beta chains recognize cytomegalovirus antigens. In a later analysis, TCR association rates were found to vary across HLA loci, with the most associated TCRs seen for DRB1 alleles and the fewest for HLA-C alleles. The study listed 150 to 200 TCR beta chains as associated with cytomegalovirus. In a later analysis, HLA-associated TCR beta chains were found to be more clonally expanded and to have lower generation probabilities than equally common non-associated chains. Because counts were too low, approximately 18 rarely observed V segments, including chromosome 9 orphons, were excluded from the earlier analysis of 587 of the donors. CMV serostatus was the only immune exposure information available for the cohort. Broadly in line with IMGT annotations, most TCR beta V segments showed up in productive rearrangements about 90% or about 30% of the time in an earlier analysis of several hundred of the donors. The sequencing pipeline was judged likely to have produced a cluster of highly shared sequence variants as a technical artifact. This cohort had only TCR beta chains sequenced, and the lack of alpha or paired-chain data limited which features could be detected. A later genetic analysis associated a missense DCLRE1C variant with V-gene and J-gene trimming of TCR beta chains, and an independent cohort replicated the association. Some IMGT-functional V segments, including TRBV6-2 and TRBV6-3, could not be told apart with the 87-base-pair reads, so those segments were excluded. While some public TCRs were present in many individuals, most TCR sequences turned up only very rarely across donors.

The method behind the library was the immunoSEQ multiplex PCR assay. The multiplex PCR relied on a mix of 60 forward primers for TCR Vbeta segments and 13 reverse primers for TCR Jbeta segments. The CDR3 region of rearranged TCR beta genes was amplified from genomic DNA with a multiplex PCR assay. On the Illumina HiSeq System, the amplified TCR beta libraries were sequenced as 87-base-pair reads. Under the source paper's analysis protocol: In a later analysis, tens of millions of unique TCR beta chains were counted across the roughly 610 repertoires, and about 9.9 million of these chains were shared by at least two donors. To remove PCR and sequencing errors, raw reads were error-corrected and collapsed into unique sequences using a nearest-neighbor algorithm that merged closely related sequences. To assign V, D and J gene segments, CDR3 sequences were aligned to IMGT reference sequences. For a sequence to be retained, at least a six-nucleotide match to both a V gene segment and a J gene segment was required. Rearrangements were classified as productive when the CDR3 lacked stop codons and remained in frame with V and J, and all other rearrangements were classified as non-productive. Following IMGT convention, CDR3 was defined as the stretch from the second conserved V-encoded cysteine to the conserved J-encoded phenylalanine. The earlier analysis of approximately 500 of the donors excluded sequences that lacked an unambiguous match to a single V gene segment. In an earlier analysis of several hundred of the donors, a V segment was called functional when productive rearrangements were above 56.7%, and segregating when the standard deviation between donors exceeded 5%. To diagnose cytomegalovirus status from the catalog of TCR beta chain sequences, a statistical classification framework was built. In a later analysis, V and J genes were assigned by comparing TCR nucleotide sequences against IMGT/GENE-DB human TR gene sequences. A later analysis assigned CDR3 sequences and most-parsimonious VDJ recombination scenarios with the TCRdist pipeline. In a later analysis, each TCR beta chain was defined by its CDR3 amino acid sequence together with its V-gene family, and reads without a unique V-gene family were excluded. In a later analysis, a few hundred highly shared, low-generation-probability nucleotide sequences were removed to address suspected cross-contamination and a sequencing artifact. A later analysis calculated a clonal expansion index for each public chain from normalized within-repertoire ranks of inferred template counts. A later analysis computed generation probabilities with a VDJ recombination model fitted to out-of-frame rearrangements, and checked the results against IGoR. Hypergeometric tests were used in a later analysis to score TCR-TCR, TCR-HLA and TCR-CMV co-occurrence, with a repertoire-size bias correction applied to the TCR pairs. A later analysis estimated false discovery rates by permuting HLA or CMV assignments 20 times. In a later analysis, co-occurring TCRs were grouped using DBSCAN, and TCRdist sequence similarity was added for clustering within HLA-allele-positive subsets. Co-occurrence clustering excluded repertoires with fewer than 30,000 or more than 120,000 public chains, plus five with anomalous nucleotide sharing. TCRdb stores this immuneACCESS table with in-frame sequences only. Part of the clones is absent; in the studies checked, under half of the shortfall reflects unresolved V genes, and no reason is known for the rest. From that table come the V and J calls and clone size; the DNA was used to work out D and trimming. The sample contains 95,000 to 150,000 clones, roughly four fifths of them found a single time. Of the sample, roughly 4% falls within the top ten clones.

According to the germline V gene (reference sequence), CDR1 reads SEHNR and CDR2 reads FQNEAQ. Including the terminal cysteine and phenylalanine, the CDR3 comprises 15 residues. The retained sequence is limited to the CDR3, 45 bases, with the frame set at the first base. In total, around 600 healthy bone marrow donors made up the cohort. Cohort members were all nominally healthy when sampled, although unrecorded immune exposures were likely present. The donor was CMV seropositive and was included in the group of approximately 310 seropositive cohort members. Each donor provided a peripheral blood sample, and peripheral blood mononuclear cells were used for TCR beta sequencing. Genomic DNA was extracted from the blood cell samples with the Qiagen DNeasy Blood Extraction Kit. A remark on this clone: Its antigen is unknown. At one of its ends the junction is not consistent with the germline gene, which may arise from a read error.

The chain joins TRBV7-9 to TRBJ2-7; TRBD2 is a weak D gene call, 6 bases matching. Material for sequencing was PBMCs. The clonotype comes from a woman aged 50 to 60 in good health and CMV-seropositive. The nucleotides are TGTTCCAGCAAGAGTGAGAGGGGCGGGATCTACGAGCAGTACTTC. It specifies CSSKSERGGIYEQYF.